Sequencing of this T cell receptor beta chain was carried out in a study of blood T cells in healthy people across ages. This clonotype was counted at least ten times. What it recognizes is unknown. Next came a second PCR, run for about 7 to 12 cycles, which used a sample-barcoded 5' primer along with a J-beta primer mix. TCRdb re-called the 5' RACE reads through MiXCR, storing one row per CDR3 protein. The sample records 500,000 to 550,000 distinct CDR3 sequences, around 24% being singletons. Study results and caveats: Expanded clonotype shifts may have been confounded, as the donors had an unknown CMV status.

This same sample was also taken into another study, of T cells of mothers and their children. From that second work: The study sampled a few healthy Caucasian mothers and their six children. At approximately 1.5 ug per 15 ul, all of the extracted RNA went into cDNA synthesis. Reads recorded for TCR beta CDR3 numbered over 10 million per mother and approximately 2.9 million per child.

The sequence was collected from a boy aged 5-17 years in good health. Material for sequencing was blood.

The CDR3 DNA is TGTGCCAGCAGCTTAGCCGGGACAAGAGGCGAGACCCAGTACTTC. This sequence encodes CASSLAGTRGETQYF. This chain joins TRBV7-8 and TRBJ2-5; possible D gene TRBD1, 6 bases. Trimming stripped 0 bases from V and 5 bases from J, with 13 bases between. Germline-derived CDR1 and CDR2 are SGHVS and FQNEAQ. The CDR3 length is 15 residues.